Following are 12 T cell receptor beta chains from one sample sequenced in a study of chemoradiotherapy in HPV16-positive cancers (dated by TCRdb to between 2021 and 2024). Libraries were constructed by the immunoSEQ multiplex PCR assay. The source is immuneACCESS, and TCRdb retained only in-frame sequences with V and J called. Part of the clones is not carried over; for the studies checked, unresolved V genes explain less than half of this, and the remainder is unexplained. For this sample there are fewer than 2,500 clones; 84% appear just once. About 2.9% of the sample comes from the top ten. Specimen: tumor tissue, collected from a patient who underwent chemoradiotherapy. Every receptor here comes from a human donor with HPV-associated anogenital cancer.

The table lists this clone with a count of one. The chain employs TRBV14 and TRBJ2-1; D gene unclear. The CDR3 runs to 12 residues. Germline CDR1 reads SGHDN; CDR2 reads FVKESK. Trimming took off 3 bases at V and 9 bases at J, with 9 bases between the two ends. The CDR3 loop is CASSQGPGEQFF. CDR3 bases: TGTGCCAGCAGCCAGGGTCCAGGTGAGCAGTTCTTC.

Only a few counts were recorded for this clone. The CDR3 bases are TGTGCCAGCAGCTTGGAGGGGGCTCGGGAAAAACTGTTTTTT. It codes for CASSLEGAREKLFF. This chain links TRBV7-9 with TRBJ1-4, with 7 bases fitting TRBD1. The germline gives CDR1 SEHNR, CDR2 FQNEAQ (reference sequence). Losses at the gene ends were 3 bases for V and 8 bases for J; bases not matched to a gene: 6. The length of the CDR3 is 14 residues.

The genes are TRBV6-5 and TRBJ1-2, with a tentative D call TRBD1 (5 bases). Germline V lookup: CDR1 MNHEY, CDR2 SVGAGI. There are 14 residues in the CDR3. Trimming took off 5 bases at V and 5 bases at J, with 15 bases between the two ends. The CDR3 reads CASSGKGRRYGYTF. The DNA of the CDR3 is TGTGCCAGCAGTGGGAAGGGACGGCGATATGGCTACACCTTC.

This clone was seen only a few times. The V call is TRBV6-5, the J call TRBJ2-1, with 9 bases fitting TRBD2. V was pared by 2 bases and J by 6 bases, with 8 bases of the junction left unmatched. Germline V lookup: CDR1 MNHEY, CDR2 SVGAGI. This CDR3 region has 16 residues. The CDR3 coding sequence is TGTGCCAGCAGTTACCATAGCGGGAGCCGGCGCAATGAGCAGTTCTTC. Amino acid sequence: CASSYHSGSRRNEQFF.

This clone was observed once. The gene calls are TRBV2 and TRBJ1-1; 7 nucleotides line up with TRBD1. J gave up 1 base and V 5 bases, and 7 bases lay outside the gene matches. This CDR3 contains 15 residues. Germline-derived CDR1 and CDR2 are SNHLY and FYNNEI. The CDR3 DNA follows: TGTGCCAGCAGTAGAGAGGGGGCGGGGAACACTGAAGCTTTCTTT. Amino acids: CASSREGAGNTEAFF.

This sequence joins TRBV5-1 and TRBJ2-7, with D maybe TRBD2 (6 bases). With 0 bases removed from V and 6 bases from J, the gap between germline ends came to 10 bases. This CDR3 has 13 residues. The germline CDR1 and CDR2 sequences are SGHRS and YFSETQ. CDR3 DNA: TGCGCCAGCAGCTTGGGAGAGGGAGGCGAGCAGTACTTC. As protein: CASSLGEGGEQYF.

This chain connects TRBV19 to TRBJ2-5, with no clear D. The CDR3 consists of 12 residues. Germline lookup yields CDR1 LNHDA and CDR2 SQIVND (reference sequence). V was cut by 6 bases and J by 5 bases, with 10 bases left in between. In nucleotides, the CDR3 is TGTGCCAGTAGGCAGAGTGGGGAGACCCAGTACTTC. It is translated as CASRQSGETQYF.

The rearrangement uses TRBV16 and TRBJ2-1; no firm D call. This CDR3 is built from 14 residues. CDR1 is KGHSY and CDR2 is FQNENV in the germline V gene. V lost 0 bases, J lost 3 bases, and 6 bases lay in between. CDR3 in DNA: TGTGCCAGCAGCCAATCAACGTACTACAATGAGCAGTTCTTC. Translating it yields CASSQSTYYNEQFF.

CDR3 in DNA: TGTGCCAGCAGTGACGGGGACACCGGGGAGCTGTTTTTT. Its protein is CASSDGDTGELFF. This rearrangement joins TRBV6-4 to TRBJ2-2; no definite D call. Germline V gene data show CDR1 as MRHNA and CDR2 as SNTAGT. The germline V and J ends were trimmed by 2 bases and 3 bases, with 4 bases remaining between them. The CDR3 contains 13 residues.

The gene calls are TRBV5-4 and TRBJ2-7; 8 bases align to TRBD2. V shed 4 bases and J 2 bases; nucleotides not matched to a gene: 5. CDR1 and CDR2 (germline): SGHNT, YYREEE (reference sequence). CDR3 length equals 14 residues. This chain's CDR3 is CASSPRGGTYEQYF. The CDR3 nucleotides are TGTGCCAGCAGCCCCCGGGGGGGAACCTACGAGCAGTACTTC.

CDR3 nucleotides: TGTGCCAGCAGCGTAGCTGGCACAGAGGGGATCCAGTACTTC. It specifies CASSVAGTEGIQYF. The chain is built from TRBV9 and TRBJ2-7; D is perhaps TRBD1 or TRBD2 (5 bases each). There are 14 residues in the CDR3. Per the germline V gene, CDR1 is SGDLS and CDR2 is YYNGEE. V lost 0 bases to trimming and J lost 10 bases, with 17 bases between them.

V gene TRBV10-3 combines with J gene TRBJ2-1; TRBD2 might be the D (6 bases). This CDR3 region has 13 residues. Germline loops: CDR1 ENHRY, CDR2 SYGVKD. Trimming left V 7 bases short and J 8 bases short, with 15 bases between. DNA for the CDR3: TGTGCCATCAAGCGGGTAGCGGTCGATGAGCAGTTCTTC. It encodes CAIKRVAVDEQFF.